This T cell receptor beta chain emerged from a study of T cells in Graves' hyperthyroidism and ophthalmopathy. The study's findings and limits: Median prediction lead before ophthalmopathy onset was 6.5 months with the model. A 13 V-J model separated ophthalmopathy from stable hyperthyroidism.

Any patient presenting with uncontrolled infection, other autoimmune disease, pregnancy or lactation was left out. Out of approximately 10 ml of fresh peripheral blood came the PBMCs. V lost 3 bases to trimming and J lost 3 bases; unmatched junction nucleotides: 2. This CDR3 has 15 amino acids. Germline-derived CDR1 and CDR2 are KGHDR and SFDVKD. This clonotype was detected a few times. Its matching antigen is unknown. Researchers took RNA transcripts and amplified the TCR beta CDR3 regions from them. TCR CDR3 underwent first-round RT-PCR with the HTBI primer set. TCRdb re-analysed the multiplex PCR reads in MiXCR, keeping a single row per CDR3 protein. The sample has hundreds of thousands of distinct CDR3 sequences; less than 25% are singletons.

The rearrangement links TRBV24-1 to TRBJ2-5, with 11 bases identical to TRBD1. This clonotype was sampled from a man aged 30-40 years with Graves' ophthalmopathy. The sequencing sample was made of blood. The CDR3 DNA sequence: TGTGCCACCAGTGATCTGGGACAGGGGGAAGAGACCCAGTACTTC. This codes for CATSDLGQGEETQYF.